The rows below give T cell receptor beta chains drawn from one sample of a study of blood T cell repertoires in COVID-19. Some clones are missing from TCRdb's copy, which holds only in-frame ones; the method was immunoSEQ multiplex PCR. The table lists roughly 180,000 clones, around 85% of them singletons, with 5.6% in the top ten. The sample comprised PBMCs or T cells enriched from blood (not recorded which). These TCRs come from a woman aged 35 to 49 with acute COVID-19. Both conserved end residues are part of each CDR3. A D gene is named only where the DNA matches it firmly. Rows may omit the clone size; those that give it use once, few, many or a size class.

CDR3aa: CASSLGQGFPGAFF
CDR3nt: TGCGCCAGCAGCTTGGGACAGGGGTTTCCCGGGGCTTTCTTT
d_gene: TRBD1
len: 14
j_gene: TRBJ1-1
v_gene: TRBV5-1
abundance: .

CDR3aa: CAWSYDSYNEKLFF
CDR3nt: TGTGCCTGGAGTTATGACTCTTATAATGAAAAACTGTTTTTT
d_gene: .
len: 14
j_gene: TRBJ1-4
v_gene: TRBV30
abundance: .

CDR3aa: CASSVGLNQEETQYF
CDR3nt: TGTGCCAGCAGCGTCGGACTAAACCAAGAAGAGACCCAGTACTTC
d_gene: .
len: 15
j_gene: TRBJ2-5
v_gene: TRBV9
abundance: many

CDR3aa: CASSEFLGDSNIQYF
CDR3nt: TGTGCCAGCAGTGAATTCCTGGGGGACTCGAACATTCAGTACTTC
d_gene: .
len: 15
j_gene: TRBJ2-4
v_gene: TRBV25-1
abundance: once

CDR3aa: CASIAGTGNTIYF
CDR3nt: TGTGCCAGCATCGCAGGGACTGGAAACACCATATATTTT
d_gene: .
len: 13
j_gene: TRBJ1-3
v_gene: TRBV6-5
abundance: few

CDR3aa: CASSFAPTGEGEKLFF
CDR3nt: TGTGCCAGCAGCTTCGCACCGACAGGGGAGGGTGAAAAACTGTTTTTT
d_gene: TRBD1
len: 16
j_gene: TRBJ1-4
v_gene: TRBV11-2
abundance: .

CDR3aa: CAISESTRNYGYTF
CDR3nt: TGTGCCATCAGTGAGTCGACAAGGAACTATGGCTACACCTTC
d_gene: .
len: 14
j_gene: TRBJ1-2
v_gene: TRBV10-3
abundance: .

CDR3aa: CAISPTAGLVGYTF
CDR3nt: TGTGCCATCAGCCCCACGGCAGGGCTGGTCGGCTACACCTTC
d_gene: .
len: 14
j_gene: TRBJ1-2
v_gene: TRBV10-3
abundance: .

CDR3aa: CASSAGGADTQYF
CDR3nt: TGCGCCAGCAGTGCCGGGGGAGCAGATACGCAGTATTTT
d_gene: .
len: 13
j_gene: TRBJ2-3
v_gene: TRBV10-2
abundance: .

CDR3aa: CASSLGHSGNTGELFF
CDR3nt: TGTGCCAGCAGCTTGGGGCACAGCGGTAACACCGGGGAGCTGTTTTTT
d_gene: .
len: 16
j_gene: TRBJ2-2
v_gene: TRBV5-4
abundance: once

CDR3aa: CASSTYRSSSGANVLTF
CDR3nt: TGTGCCAGTAGTACTTATCGTTCTAGCTCTGGGGCCAACGTCCTGACTTTC
d_gene: .
len: 17
j_gene: TRBJ2-6
v_gene: TRBV19
abundance: .

CDR3aa: CASGSPTGKDSPLHF
CDR3nt: TGTGCCAGCGGGAGCCCGACAGGGAAGGATTCACCCCTCCACTTT
d_gene: TRBD1
len: 15
j_gene: TRBJ1-6
v_gene: TRBV6-5
abundance: once

CDR3aa: CATRAPMTGVNQPQHF
CDR3nt: TGTGCCACCCGAGCACCTATGACAGGGGTGAATCAGCCCCAGCATTTT
d_gene: TRBD1
len: 16
j_gene: TRBJ1-5
v_gene: TRBV19
abundance: .

CDR3aa: CAITGDNTGELFF
CDR3nt: TGTGCCATCACGGGAGACAACACCGGGGAGCTGTTTTTT
d_gene: .
len: 13
j_gene: TRBJ2-2
v_gene: TRBV10-3
abundance: .

CDR3aa: CASSNSGGRTEAFF
CDR3nt: TGTGCCAGCAGCAACTCAGGGGGGAGGACTGAAGCTTTCTTT
d_gene: TRBD1
len: 14
j_gene: TRBJ1-1
v_gene: TRBV7-9
abundance: many

CDR3aa: CASSQGTSGSITFF
CDR3nt: TGTGCCAGCAGCCAAGGGACTAGCGGGAGCATAACGTTCTTC
d_gene: TRBD2
len: 14
j_gene: TRBJ2-1
v_gene: TRBV3-1/TRBV3-2
abundance: .

CDR3aa: CASSQAWGGAGASGYTF
CDR3nt: TGCGCCAGCAGCCAAGCTTGGGGTGGGGCGGGAGCGAGTGGCTACACCTTC
d_gene: .
len: 17
j_gene: TRBJ1-2
v_gene: TRBV4-1
abundance: .

CDR3aa: CASSDSLNTEAFF
CDR3nt: TGTGCCAGCAGCGACTCATTGAACACTGAAGCTTTCTTT
d_gene: .
len: 13
j_gene: TRBJ1-1
v_gene: TRBV27
abundance: .

CDR3aa: CASMRDTGTEAFF
CDR3nt: TGTGCCAGCATGAGGGACACGGGGACTGAAGCTTTCTTT
d_gene: .
len: 13
j_gene: TRBJ1-1
v_gene: TRBV6-5
abundance: .

CDR3aa: CASSSRDREAFF
CDR3nt: TGTGCCAGCAGTTCCAGGGACAGGGAAGCTTTCTTT
d_gene: TRBD1
len: 12
j_gene: TRBJ1-1
v_gene: TRBV6-5
abundance: once

CDR3aa: CASSYSRGVTTEAFF
CDR3nt: TGTGCCAGCAGTTACTCCAGGGGGGTGACCACTGAAGCTTTCTTT
d_gene: TRBD1
len: 15
j_gene: TRBJ1-1
v_gene: TRBV6-6
abundance: .

CDR3aa: CASNDGANQPQHF
CDR3nt: TGTGCCAGCAATGACGGAGCCAATCAGCCCCAGCATTTT
d_gene: .
len: 13
j_gene: TRBJ1-5
v_gene: TRBV2
abundance: few

CDR3aa: CASSELAGGPNEQFF
CDR3nt: TGTGCCAGCAGTGAGCTAGCGGGAGGTCCCAATGAGCAGTTCTTC
d_gene: TRBD2
len: 15
j_gene: TRBJ2-1
v_gene: TRBV6-1
abundance: .

CDR3aa: CASSQGPDRGTPLHF
CDR3nt: TGTGCCAGCAGCCAAGGACCAGACCGGGGGACACCCCTCCACTTT
d_gene: .
len: 15
j_gene: TRBJ1-6
v_gene: TRBV4-2
abundance: .

CDR3aa: CASSYGGQGTEAFF
CDR3nt: TGTGCCAGCAGTTACGGGGGCCAGGGCACTGAAGCTTTCTTT
d_gene: .
len: 14
j_gene: TRBJ1-1
v_gene: TRBV6-5
abundance: .

CDR3aa: CASSPSGHYEQYF
CDR3nt: TGTGCCAGCAGTCCTAGCGGGCACTACGAGCAGTACTTC
d_gene: TRBD2
len: 13
j_gene: TRBJ2-7
v_gene: TRBV2
abundance: once

CDR3aa: CATSDRALSYGYTF
CDR3nt: TGTGCCACCTCGGACAGGGCCCTCTCCTATGGCTACACCTTC
d_gene: TRBD1
len: 14
j_gene: TRBJ1-2
v_gene: TRBV3-1/TRBV3-2
abundance: .

CDR3aa: CASSYDREKGYTF
CDR3nt: TGTGCCAGCAGTTACGACAGGGAGAAGGGCTACACCTTC
d_gene: TRBD1
len: 13
j_gene: TRBJ1-2
v_gene: TRBV12-3/TRBV12-4
abundance: .

CDR3aa: CALTLGGYGYTF
CDR3nt: TGTGCCCTGACACTGGGGGGGTATGGCTACACCTTC
d_gene: .
len: 12
j_gene: TRBJ1-2
v_gene: TRBV30
abundance: few

CDR3aa: CASSQRSDEQFF
CDR3nt: TGTGCCAGCAGCCAGCGGTCTGATGAGCAGTTCTTC
d_gene: .
len: 12
j_gene: TRBJ2-1
v_gene: TRBV7-6
abundance: .

CDR3aa: CASSRDRGANYGYTF
CDR3nt: TGTGCCAGCAGCCGGGACAGGGGCGCTAACTATGGCTACACCTTC
d_gene: TRBD1
len: 15
j_gene: TRBJ1-2
v_gene: TRBV6-5
abundance: .

CDR3aa: CASSHPRGLAGAGEQFF
CDR3nt: TGTGCCAGCAGCCACCCTCGCGGACTAGCGGGAGCGGGTGAGCAGTTCTTC
d_gene: TRBD2
len: 17
j_gene: TRBJ2-1
v_gene: TRBV14
abundance: .

CDR3aa: CASSEAPTGYGEKLFF
CDR3nt: TGTGCCAGCAGTGAAGCGCCGACAGGGTATGGCGAAAAACTGTTTTTT
d_gene: TRBD1
len: 16
j_gene: TRBJ1-4
v_gene: TRBV2
abundance: .

CDR3aa: CASGAASSEQFF
CDR3nt: TGCGCCAGCGGCGCGGCGTCTAGTGAGCAGTTCTTC
d_gene: .
len: 12
j_gene: TRBJ2-1
v_gene: TRBV5-1
abundance: few

CDR3aa: CASSLAGGTGGRRYTF
CDR3nt: TGCGCCAGCAGCTTGGCCGGTGGGACAGGGGGACGCCGCTACACCTTC
d_gene: TRBD1
len: 16
j_gene: TRBJ1-2
v_gene: TRBV5-1
abundance: .

CDR3aa: CASSPGGSMNTEAFF
CDR3nt: TGCGCCAGCAGCCCGGGCGGGAGCATGAACACTGAAGCTTTCTTT
d_gene: .
len: 15
j_gene: TRBJ1-1
v_gene: TRBV5-1
abundance: .

CDR3aa: CASSPLAGGRGTQYF
CDR3nt: TGTGCCAGCAGCCCTTTAGCGGGAGGGCGAGGGACCCAGTACTTC
d_gene: TRBD2
len: 15
j_gene: TRBJ2-5
v_gene: TRBV7-3
abundance: .

CDR3aa: CASSKGRGEGSTEAFF
CDR3nt: TGTGCCAGTAGTAAGGGCAGGGGAGAGGGGAGTACTGAAGCTTTCTTT
d_gene: .
len: 16
j_gene: TRBJ1-1
v_gene: TRBV19
abundance: few

CDR3aa: CSASGGVDQPQHF
CDR3nt: TGCAGTGCTAGTGGGGGAGTGGATCAGCCCCAGCATTTT
d_gene: .
len: 13
j_gene: TRBJ1-5
v_gene: TRBV20-1
abundance: .

CDR3aa: CASSVGVGGGNEQFF
CDR3nt: TGTGCCAGCAGCGTAGGGGTGGGAGGGGGAAATGAGCAGTTCTTC
d_gene: .
len: 15
j_gene: TRBJ2-1
v_gene: TRBV9
abundance: .

CDR3aa: CSVLGTSGSYNEQFF
CDR3nt: TGCAGCGTTTTGGGGACTAGCGGCTCCTACAATGAGCAGTTCTTC
d_gene: TRBD2
len: 15
j_gene: TRBJ2-1
v_gene: TRBV29-1
abundance: .

CDR3aa: CASSSRAVGANTDTQYF
CDR3nt: TGTGCCAGTAGTAGCCGGGCGGTGGGGGCAAACACAGATACGCAGTATTTT
d_gene: .
len: 17
j_gene: TRBJ2-3
v_gene: TRBV19
abundance: once

CDR3aa: CSARTGSRTDTQYF
CDR3nt: TGCAGCGCCCGGACAGGGTCCAGAACAGATACGCAGTATTTT
d_gene: TRBD1
len: 14
j_gene: TRBJ2-3
v_gene: TRBV29-1
abundance: .

CDR3aa: CASSIGRREGETQYF
CDR3nt: TGTGCCAGTAGTATAGGCCGGCGGGAGGGTGAGACCCAGTACTTC
d_gene: TRBD2
len: 15
j_gene: TRBJ2-5
v_gene: TRBV19
abundance: .

CDR3aa: CASSLGPLAGGTGRTQYF
CDR3nt: TGTGCCAGCAGCTTAGGCCCACTAGCGGGAGGGACCGGGCGTACGCAGTATTTT
d_gene: TRBD2
len: 18
j_gene: TRBJ2-3
v_gene: TRBV7-6
abundance: .

CDR3aa: CASARQGSKTEAFF
CDR3nt: TGTGCCAGCGCCAGACAGGGGAGTAAAACTGAAGCTTTCTTT
d_gene: TRBD1
len: 14
j_gene: TRBJ1-1
v_gene: TRBV2
abundance: .

CDR3aa: CASSLLGTSGSYEQFF
CDR3nt: TGTGCCAGCAGTTTATTGGGGACTAGCGGGAGTTATGAGCAGTTCTTC
d_gene: TRBD2
len: 16
j_gene: TRBJ2-1
v_gene: TRBV28
abundance: few

CDR3aa: CASSGDYGYTF
CDR3nt: TGTGCCAGTAGTGGAGACTATGGCTACACCTTC
d_gene: .
len: 11
j_gene: TRBJ1-2
v_gene: TRBV19
abundance: .

CDR3aa: CASRTGNEQFF
CDR3nt: TGTGCCAGCAGGACAGGGAATGAGCAGTTCTTC
d_gene: TRBD1
len: 11
j_gene: TRBJ2-1
v_gene: TRBV2
abundance: .

CDR3aa: CASSFAGGEYGNTIYF
CDR3nt: TGCGCCAGCAGCTTCGCAGGGGGCGAATACGGAAACACCATATATTTT
d_gene: TRBD1
len: 16
j_gene: TRBJ1-3
v_gene: TRBV5-1
abundance: .

CDR3aa: CATGAETSLDEQYF
CDR3nt: TGTGCCACCGGAGCCGAGACGAGCCTAGACGAGCAGTACTTC
d_gene: .
len: 14
j_gene: TRBJ2-7
v_gene: TRBV28
abundance: .

CDR3aa: CASSSSGRAYTGELFF
CDR3nt: TGTGCCAGCAGCTCGAGCGGGAGGGCATACACCGGGGAGCTGTTTTTT
d_gene: TRBD2
len: 16
j_gene: TRBJ2-2
v_gene: TRBV7-3
abundance: .

CDR3aa: CASMQGALGADTQYF
CDR3nt: TGTGCCAGCATGCAGGGGGCCTTAGGAGCAGATACGCAGTATTTT
d_gene: TRBD1
len: 15
j_gene: TRBJ2-3
v_gene: TRBV28
abundance: .

CDR3aa: CASSFPQANEQFF
CDR3nt: TGTGCCAGCAGCTTCCCCCAAGCCAATGAGCAGTTCTTC
d_gene: .
len: 13
j_gene: TRBJ2-1
v_gene: TRBV11-3
abundance: .

CDR3aa: CASSEVRGWYGYTF
CDR3nt: TGTGCCAGCAGTGAAGTGAGGGGGTGGTATGGCTACACCTTC
d_gene: .
len: 14
j_gene: TRBJ1-2
v_gene: TRBV6-1
abundance: .

CDR3aa: CASREGGQINEKLFF
CDR3nt: TGCGCCAGCAGGGAAGGAGGACAGATTAATGAAAAACTGTTTTTT
d_gene: .
len: 15
j_gene: TRBJ1-4
v_gene: TRBV5-1
abundance: once

CDR3aa: CASSLSRSYGYTF
CDR3nt: TGTGCCAGCAGTTTAAGCAGGTCCTATGGCTACACCTTC
d_gene: .
len: 13
j_gene: TRBJ1-2
v_gene: TRBV12-3/TRBV12-4
abundance: .

CDR3aa: CASSFSPGVNYGYTF
CDR3nt: TGTGCCAGCAGCTTTTCCCCGGGGGTTAACTATGGCTACACCTTC
d_gene: .
len: 15
j_gene: TRBJ1-2
v_gene: TRBV5-8
abundance: once

CDR3aa: CASRKGRVSNYGYTF
CDR3nt: TGTGCCAGTAGGAAGGGCAGGGTATCTAACTATGGCTACACCTTC
d_gene: .
len: 15
j_gene: TRBJ1-2
v_gene: TRBV6-5
abundance: few

CDR3aa: CASSRSGTGGANYGYTF
CDR3nt: TGTGCCAGCAGTCGTTCCGGGACAGGGGGCGCCAACTATGGCTACACCTTC
d_gene: TRBD1
len: 17
j_gene: TRBJ1-2
v_gene: TRBV2
abundance: .